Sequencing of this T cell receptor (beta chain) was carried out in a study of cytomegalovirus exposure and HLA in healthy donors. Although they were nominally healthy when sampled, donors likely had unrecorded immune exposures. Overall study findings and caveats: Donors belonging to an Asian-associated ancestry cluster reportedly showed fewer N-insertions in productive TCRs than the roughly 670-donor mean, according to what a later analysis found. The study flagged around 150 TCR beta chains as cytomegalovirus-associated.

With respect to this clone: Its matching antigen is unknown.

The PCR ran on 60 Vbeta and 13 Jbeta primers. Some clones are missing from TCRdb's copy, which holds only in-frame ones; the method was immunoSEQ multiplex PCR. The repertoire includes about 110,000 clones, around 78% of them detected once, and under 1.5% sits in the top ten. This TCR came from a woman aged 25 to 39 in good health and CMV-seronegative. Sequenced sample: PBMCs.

The CDR3 nucleotides read TGTGCCAGCAGTGGACAGGGGGCTGAGCCCCAGCATTTT. The encoded protein is CASSGQGAEPQHF. The genes are TRBV6-6 and TRBJ1-5, with TRBD1 identical over 11 bases. The CDR3 runs 13 residues. Germline V gene lookup returns CDR1 MNHNY and CDR2 SVGAGI (reference sequence). V shed 5 bases, J shed 8 bases, and the junction held 2 bases outside the gene matches.